The next 6 T cell receptor beta chains were all read from a single sample in a study of blood T cell repertoires in COVID-19 (TCRdb year 2020). The library was prepared using the immunoSEQ multiplex PCR assay. TCRdb's version of the immuneACCESS table is confined to in-frame rearrangements and falls short of the full clone set. An unresolved V gene accounts for under half of the shortfall where checked; the remainder is of unknown origin. Recorded for this sample are about 78,000 clones; around 90% of them occurred a single time. Jointly, the top ten make up approximately 4.9% of the sample. The sample was peripheral blood. The receptors were gathered from a woman of 80 years or more with active or convalescent COVID-19.

Within the sample, this clone is medium-sized. The CDR3 spells CASRRQGRTEAFF. Written as DNA, the CDR3 is TGTGCCAGCCGAAGACAGGGGAGGACTGAAGCTTTCTTT. This chain joins TRBV5-4 and TRBJ1-1; 8 nucleotides match TRBD1. The germline gives CDR1 SGHNT, CDR2 YYREEE (reference sequence). This CDR3 region has 13 residues. With V trimmed by 7 bases and J by 5 bases, 7 bases remained unmatched. The variable domain in full, with the rest retrieved from reference TRBV5-4 and TRBJ1-1, is ETGVTQSPTHLIKTRGQQVTLRCSSQSGHNTVSWYQQALGQGPQFIFQYYREEENGRGNFPPRFSGLQFPNYSSELNVNALELDDSALYLCASRRQGRTEAFFGQGTRLTVV.

The V call is TRBV28, the J call TRBJ2-2, with 9 bases fitting TRBD1. V was clipped by 2 bases and J by 4 bases; unmatched bases: 11. The CDR3 extends over 18 amino acids. Germline V gene data show CDR1 as MDHEN and CDR2 as SYDVKM. CDR3 loop: CASSLLPGQGLFTGELFF. In nucleotides, the CDR3 is TGTGCCAGCAGTTTACTTCCGGGACAGGGTCTGTTCACCGGGGAGCTGTTTTTT.

J is TRBJ2-3 and V is TRBV5-1, with 7 positions matching TRBD1. This CDR3 contains 14 residues. The V gene's germline CDR1 is SGHRS and CDR2 YFSETQ. V shed 4 bases and J 2 bases; nucleotides not matched to a gene: 4. The CDR3 region is CASSPGQITDTQYF. The DNA for the CDR3 is TGCGCCAGCAGCCCGGGACAGATCACAGATACGCAGTATTTT.

CDR3 protein: CASSSPGPQHF. The CDR3 bases are TGTGCCAGTAGTTCTCCGGGGCCCCAGCATTTT. The chain couples TRBV19 to TRBJ1-5; D gene ambiguous. Germline V CDR1 and CDR2: LNHDA, SQIVND (reference sequence). V shed 5 bases and J shed 9 bases, with 8 bases lying between them. The CDR3 extends over 11 amino acids.

The chain is built from TRBV6-5 and TRBJ2-2; 7 bases line up with TRBD2. This CDR3 has 14 amino acids. The J segment lost 7 bases and the V segment lost 6 bases, leaving 8 bases of the junction unmatched. Germline V CDR1 and CDR2: MNHEY, SVGAGI. The CDR3 here is CASSLDPGGGELFF. The CDR3 DNA reads TGTGCCAGCAGCCTCGACCCGGGAGGCGGGGAGCTGTTTTTT.

This rearrangement joins TRBV4-3 to TRBJ1-2; D is undetermined. V lost 0 bases and J 2 bases, leaving 19 bases between the germline ends. Per germline, CDR1 LGHNA and CDR2 YSLEER. The CDR3 is made up of 18 amino acids. For the CDR3, the DNA is TGCGCCAGCAGCCAAGATGCAGTCCCGGGATCCCGAAACTATGGCTACACCTTC. It encodes CASSQDAVPGSRNYGYTF.